This T cell receptor (beta chain) was identified in a study of blood T cell repertoires in COVID-19. About the research overall: T cells, B-cell-depleted T cells, or PBMCs supplied cDNA or gDNA.

The germline V gene encodes CDR1 MDHEN and CDR2 SYDVKM. The CDR3 loop spans 15 amino acids. V dropped 2 bases and J dropped 6 bases, with 16 bases sitting between them. In this sample, this clone turned up a few times. Only in-frame clones appear in the TCRdb table, and some are missing; sequencing was by immunoSEQ multiplex PCR. This sample has some 190,000 clones, with roughly 83% found just once. Sequenced sample: PBMCs or T cells enriched from blood (not recorded which). The chain carries TRBV28 and TRBJ1-1, with unresolved D. The TCR sequence derives from a woman between 25 and 40 years old who had recovered from COVID-19. The CDR3 nucleotides are TGTGCCAGCAGTTTACCCAGAGGAGTTTCGGCTGAAGCTTTCTTT. Translated, it gives CASSLPRGVSAEAFF.